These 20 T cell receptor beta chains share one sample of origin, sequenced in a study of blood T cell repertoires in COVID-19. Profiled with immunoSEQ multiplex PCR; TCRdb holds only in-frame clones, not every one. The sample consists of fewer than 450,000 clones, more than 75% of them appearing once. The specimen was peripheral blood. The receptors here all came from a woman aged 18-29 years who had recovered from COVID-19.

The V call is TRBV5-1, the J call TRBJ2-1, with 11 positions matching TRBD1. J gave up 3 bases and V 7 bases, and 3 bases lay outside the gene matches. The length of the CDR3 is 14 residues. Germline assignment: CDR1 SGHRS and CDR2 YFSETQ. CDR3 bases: TGCGCCAGCGGAGGGACAGGGGGCTACAATGAGCAGTTCTTC. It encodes CASGGTGGYNEQFF.

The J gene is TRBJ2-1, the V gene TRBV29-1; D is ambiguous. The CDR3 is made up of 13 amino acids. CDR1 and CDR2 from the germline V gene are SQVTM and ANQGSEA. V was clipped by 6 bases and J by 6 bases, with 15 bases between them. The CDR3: CSVQTLSGNEQFF. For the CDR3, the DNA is TGCAGCGTCCAGACACTCTCAGGCAATGAGCAGTTCTTC.

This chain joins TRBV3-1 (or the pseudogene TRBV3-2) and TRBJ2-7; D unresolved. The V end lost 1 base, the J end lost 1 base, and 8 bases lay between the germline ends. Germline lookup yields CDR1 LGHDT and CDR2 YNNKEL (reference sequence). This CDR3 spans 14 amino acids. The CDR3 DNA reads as TGTGCCAGCAGCCAAGTGGCCCAATCCTACGAGCAGTACGTC. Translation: CASSQVAQSYEQYV.

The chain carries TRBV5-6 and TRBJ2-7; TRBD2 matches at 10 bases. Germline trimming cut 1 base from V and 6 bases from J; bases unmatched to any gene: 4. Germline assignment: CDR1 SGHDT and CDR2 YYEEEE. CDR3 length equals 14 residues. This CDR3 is CASSLYRTSGEQYV. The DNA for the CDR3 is TGTGCCAGCAGCTTGTATAGGACTAGCGGCGAGCAGTACGTC.

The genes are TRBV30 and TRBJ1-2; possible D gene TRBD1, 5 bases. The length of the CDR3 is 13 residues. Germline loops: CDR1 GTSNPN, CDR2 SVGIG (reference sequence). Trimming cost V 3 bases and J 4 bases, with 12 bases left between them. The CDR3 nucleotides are TGTGCCTGGAGCGGGGGTGTCTTCTATGGCTACACCTTC. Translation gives CAWSGGVFYGYTF.

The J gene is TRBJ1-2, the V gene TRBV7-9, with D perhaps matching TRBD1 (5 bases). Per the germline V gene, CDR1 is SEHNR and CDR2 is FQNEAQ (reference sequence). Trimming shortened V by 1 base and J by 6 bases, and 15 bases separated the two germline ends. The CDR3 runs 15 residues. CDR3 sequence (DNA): TGTGCCAGCAGCTTAGTATTGGGCGGGGCTGATGGCTACACCTTC. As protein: CASSLVLGGADGYTF. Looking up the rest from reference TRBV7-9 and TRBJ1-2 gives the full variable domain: DTGVSQNPRHKITKRGQNVTFRCDPISEHNRLYWYRQTLGQGPEFLTYFQNEAQLEKSRLLSDRFSAERPKGSFSTLEIQRTEQGDSAMYLCASSLVLGGADGYTFGSGTRLTVV.

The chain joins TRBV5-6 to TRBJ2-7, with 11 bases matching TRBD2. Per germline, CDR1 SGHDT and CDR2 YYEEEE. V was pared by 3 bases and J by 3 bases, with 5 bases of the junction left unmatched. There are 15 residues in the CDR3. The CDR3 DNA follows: TGTGCCAGCAGCTACATAGCGGGAGGGGGCTACGAGCAGTACGTC. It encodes CASSYIAGGGYEQYV.

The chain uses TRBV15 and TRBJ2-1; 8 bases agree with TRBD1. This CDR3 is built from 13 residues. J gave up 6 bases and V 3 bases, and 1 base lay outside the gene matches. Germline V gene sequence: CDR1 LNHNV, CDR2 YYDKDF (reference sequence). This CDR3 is CATSRTGVNEQFF. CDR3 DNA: TGTGCCACCAGCAGGACAGGGGTCAATGAGCAGTTCTTC.

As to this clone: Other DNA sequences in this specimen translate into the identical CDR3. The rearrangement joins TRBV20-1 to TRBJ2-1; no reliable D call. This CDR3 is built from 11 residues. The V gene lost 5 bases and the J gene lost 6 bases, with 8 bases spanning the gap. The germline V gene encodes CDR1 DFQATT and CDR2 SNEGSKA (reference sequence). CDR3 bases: TGCAGTGCTCCCCGCGGCAATGAGCAGTTCTTC. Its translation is CSAPRGNEQFF.

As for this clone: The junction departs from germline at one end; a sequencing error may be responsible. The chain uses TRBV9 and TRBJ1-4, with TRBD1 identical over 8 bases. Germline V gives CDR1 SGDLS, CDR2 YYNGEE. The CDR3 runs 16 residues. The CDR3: CASSCKGQAEDENLFF. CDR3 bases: TGTGCCAGCAGCTGCAAGGGACAGGCCGAAGATGAAAACCTGTTTTTT.

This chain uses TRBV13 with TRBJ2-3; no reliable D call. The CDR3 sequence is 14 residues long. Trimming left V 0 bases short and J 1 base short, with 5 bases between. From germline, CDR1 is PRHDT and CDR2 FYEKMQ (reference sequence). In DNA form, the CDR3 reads TGTGCCAGCAGCTTAGGACAGCGCACAGATACGCAGTATTTT. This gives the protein CASSLGQRTDTQYF.

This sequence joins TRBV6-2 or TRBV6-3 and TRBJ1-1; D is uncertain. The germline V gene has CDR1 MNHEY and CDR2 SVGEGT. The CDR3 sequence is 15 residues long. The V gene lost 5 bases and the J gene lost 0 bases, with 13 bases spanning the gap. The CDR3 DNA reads TGTGCCAGCAGTGGTCCCGCCACAGTGAACACTGAAGCTTTCTTT. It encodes CASSGPATVNTEAFF.

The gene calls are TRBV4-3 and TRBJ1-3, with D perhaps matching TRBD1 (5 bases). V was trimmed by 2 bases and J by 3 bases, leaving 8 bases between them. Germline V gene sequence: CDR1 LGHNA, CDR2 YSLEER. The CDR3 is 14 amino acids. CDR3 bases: TGCGCCAGCAGCCAACAGGGTATTGGAAACACCATATATTTT. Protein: CASSQQGIGNTIYF.

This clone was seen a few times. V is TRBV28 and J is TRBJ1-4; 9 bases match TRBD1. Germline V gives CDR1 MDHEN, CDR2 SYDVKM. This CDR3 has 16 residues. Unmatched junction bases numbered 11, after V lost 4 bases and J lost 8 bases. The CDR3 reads CASSSPGQGRREKLFF. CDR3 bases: TGTGCCAGCAGTTCTCCGGGACAGGGCAGGAGGGAAAAACTGTTTTTT.

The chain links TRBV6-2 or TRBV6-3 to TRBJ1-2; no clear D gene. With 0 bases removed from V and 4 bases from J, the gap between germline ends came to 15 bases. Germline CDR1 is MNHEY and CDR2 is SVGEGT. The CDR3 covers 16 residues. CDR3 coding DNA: TGTGCCAGCAGTTACTCCCACAGTCTTTCCAGCTATGGCTACACCTTC. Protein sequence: CASSYSHSLSSYGYTF.

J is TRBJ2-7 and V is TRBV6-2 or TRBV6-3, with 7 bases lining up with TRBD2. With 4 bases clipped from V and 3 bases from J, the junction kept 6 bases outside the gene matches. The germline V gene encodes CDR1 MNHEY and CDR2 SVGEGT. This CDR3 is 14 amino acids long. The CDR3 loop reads CASSSTSRHYEQYV. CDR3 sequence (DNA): TGTGCCAGCAGTTCGACTAGCCGACACTACGAGCAGTACGTC.

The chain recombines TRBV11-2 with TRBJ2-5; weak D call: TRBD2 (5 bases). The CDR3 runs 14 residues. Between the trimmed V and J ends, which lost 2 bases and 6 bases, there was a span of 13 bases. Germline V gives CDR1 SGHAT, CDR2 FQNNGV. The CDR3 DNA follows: TGTGCCAGCAGCTTATCCGGGGAAACGCAGACCCAGTACTTC. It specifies CASSLSGETQTQYF.

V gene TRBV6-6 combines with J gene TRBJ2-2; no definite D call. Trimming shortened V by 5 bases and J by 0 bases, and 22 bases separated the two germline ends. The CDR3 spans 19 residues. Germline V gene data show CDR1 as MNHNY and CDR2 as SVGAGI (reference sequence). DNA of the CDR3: TGTGCCAGCAGTCCCCGGTCCCATCTAACTTACGCGAACACCGGGGAGCTGTTTTTT. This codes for CASSPRSHLTYANTGELFF.

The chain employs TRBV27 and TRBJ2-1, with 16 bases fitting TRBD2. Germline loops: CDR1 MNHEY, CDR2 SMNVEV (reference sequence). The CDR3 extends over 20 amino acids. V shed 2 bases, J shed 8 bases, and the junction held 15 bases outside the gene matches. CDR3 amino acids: CASSLHPGLAGGPFGDEQFF. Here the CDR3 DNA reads TGTGCCAGCAGTTTACACCCGGGACTAGCGGGAGGGCCATTCGGAGATGAGCAGTTCTTC.

The CDR3 bases are TGCGCCAGCAGCCCTTACAGGGGGCTCTACAATGAGCAGTTCTTC. It translates to CASSPYRGLYNEQFF. J is TRBJ2-1 and V is TRBV4-1; TRBD1 aligns across 9 bases. Germline-derived CDR1 and CDR2 are MGHRA and YSYEKL. CDR3 length: 15 amino acids. V was clipped by 4 bases and J by 3 bases; unmatched bases: 4.